This T cell receptor (beta chain) originates from a study of B cell selection in AIRE deficiency. Study results and caveats: TCRbeta-only data showed about 35% of shared healthy Treg sequences in healthy Tconv. Around a third of healthy-donor shared Treg TCRbeta sequences appeared in patient Tconv cells. Shared Treg sequences were biased toward short CDR3s with few non-templated nucleotide insertions.

Sorting defined conventional CD4 T cells as CD4+CD127+. Per the original data handling: About 9.9x10^4 patient and fewer than 150,000 healthy donor in-frame TCRbeta sequences came from conventional T cells. Clones were sequenced by immunoSEQ multiplex PCR, and TCRdb holds only the in-frame ones, with some missing. The V and J calls and the clone size are those of that table, but D and trimming were determined from the DNA. Among roughly 25,000 clones listed, approximately 97% were seen once. To note about this clone: Its antigen remains unidentified.

The length of the CDR3 is 16 residues. V gave up 4 bases and J gave up 1 base; unmatched junction bases: 10. Germline CDR1 SGHRS, CDR2 YFSETQ. V usage is TRBV5-1 and J usage is TRBJ1-2; 7 bases are shared with TRBD1. The TCR originated in a human donor with AIRE deficiency. Sequenced sample: conventional CD4+ T cells sorted from PBMCs. The CDR3 DNA reads TGCGCCAGCAGCATAGACTCGGGACAGAATAACTATGGCTACACCTTC. This codes for CASSIDSGQNNYGYTF.